This T cell receptor beta chain was captured by sequencing in a study of OX40 agonist ivuxolimab in advanced cancers. The study in broad terms: Ivuxolimab, which targeted the costimulatory receptor OX40 (CD134), was an agonistic, fully human IgG2 monoclonal antibody. Prior anti-PD-1, anti-PD-L1 or anti-CTLA-4 therapy was permitted, and 40% to 50% of dose-escalation patients had received checkpoint inhibitors. The purpose of peripheral TCRbeta sequencing was to test whether ivuxolimab changed TCR sequence diversity and led to clonal T-cell expansion. Of the approximately 50 dose-escalation patients, hepatocellular carcinoma was present in about 20, melanoma in approximately 15, renal cell carcinoma in 9 and head and neck cancer in 9. Intravenous ivuxolimab was administered to patients every 2 weeks at six dose levels: 0.01, 0.1, 0.3, 1.5, 3 and 10 mg/kg. In the dose-escalation cohort, roughly 82% of patients were male, and the mean age was 60 years with a range of roughly 20 to 85. The monotherapy dose-escalation portion (N of about 50 patients) of the phase I ivuxolimab trial is reported in the paper. Partial responses occurred in three dose-escalation patients, of whom one had hepatocellular carcinoma and two had cutaneous melanoma.

Genomic DNA was isolated from the sorted cells so that the TCRbeta CDR3 region could be sequenced. The immunoSEQ Assay was used to sequence the TCRbeta CDR3 regions. Sourced from immuneACCESS, this table was stored by TCRdb with only in-frame sequences that have V and J called. A share of the clones is absent; for the studies checked, an unresolved V gene accounts for under half, and the remainder has no known explanation. The sample table holds 42,000 or so clones, of which about 82% were seen once. The top ten hold 20% to 25% of the sample. The paper's findings and limits, for the study overall: After ivuxolimab, expanded clones were on average more numerous among CD8+ T cells than among CD4+ T cells. Partial responders in the 0.1-3.0 mg/kg groups had among the lowest normalized peripheral clonal expansion, especially among CD8+ T cells. At doses from 0.1 to 3.0 mg/kg, clonal expansion was seen in both CD4+ and CD8+ blood T cells between baseline and week 6. The antigen specificity of the clonally expanded peripheral T cells was not determined. Low levels of normalized T-cell clonal expansion were also seen in some patients who did not respond.

The CDR3 contains 16 residues, cysteine and phenylalanine counted. Only the CDR3 DNA is retained, 48 bases long and in frame from the first base. The germline V gene encodes CDR1 SGHDN and CDR2 FVKESK. Trimming takes 4 bases from V and 6 bases from J, and the germline ends sit 18 bases apart. Patients with a history of autoimmune disease or receiving systemic immunosuppression were excluded from the trial. Peripheral blood for TCR sequencing was drawn from every dose cohort at baseline, at cycle 4 day 1 and at cycle 7 day 1. The samples were drawn from a first-in-human, open-label, multicenter phase I dose-escalation trial of ivuxolimab. Adults with locally advanced or metastatic melanoma, renal cell carcinoma, hepatocellular carcinoma or head and neck squamous cell carcinoma were enrolled in the trial. CD4+ and CD8+ T cells were sorted separately from peripheral blood before TCR sequencing. Concerning this clone: The antigen this receptor binds is unknown. Nothing much larger sits one base from this clone, and base qualities are not available.

Specimen: CD4+ or CD8+ T cells sorted from blood, collected in a trial of the OX40 agonist ivuxolimab. This clonotype originated in an adult with an advanced solid tumor such as melanoma, head and neck, liver or kidney cancer. The V and J genes are TRBV14 and TRBJ2-2; 6 matching bases give a weak D call of TRBD1. The CDR3 is CASSRLDGEGAGELFF. The nucleotide sequence reads TGTGCCAGCAGCCGACTGGACGGAGAGGGGGCCGGGGAGCTGTTTTTT.